The text below deals with one T cell receptor beta chain. Its antigen remains unknown. This record comes from a study of monozygotic twins with inflammatory bowel disease. Study-level points and caveats: Repertoire similarity matched across concordant and discordant twins, perhaps owing to limited power. Twins with IBD were found to have lower TCRbeta diversity (inverse Simpson) than healthy co-twins.

Every TCR library consumed around 3,300 ng of total RNA. Added by template switching were UMIs that each held a 6-nucleotide sample barcode. No DNA is given; TCRdb re-called the 5' RACE reads and lists each CDR3 protein once. Here the sample table reports around 380,000 distinct CDR3 sequences. CDR3 length: 14 residues. CDR1 and CDR2 from the germline V gene are LGHNA and YSLEER. The rearrangement links TRBV4-3 to TRBJ1-2; the D gene TCRdb calls, TRBD1, cannot be checked with no DNA. Sequences were obtained from blood. This receptor was taken from a human donor with ulcerative colitis or Crohn's disease, or a healthy co-twin of an affected twin (not recorded which). The CDR3 is CASSPFPGDYGYTF.